This entry lists 28 T cell receptor beta chains sequenced from one sample in a study of Graves' ophthalmopathy and Graves' hyperthyroidism. Transcripts of RNA were the source for amplifying TCR beta CDR3 regions. Scientists carried out first-round RT-PCR using HTBI primers and then a second-round multiplex PCR. TCRdb ran MiXCR on the multiplex PCR reads and lists one entry per CDR3 protein. The repertoire holds 900,000 to 1,200,000 distinct CDR3 sequences, 35% to 40% seen once, with more than 9.5% in the top ten. The sample comprised peripheral blood or thyroid tissue (not recorded which). The receptors here all came from an adult man with Graves' hyperthyroidism.

Details on this clonotype: A much larger clone differs from this one at a single base, so this may be a read error. The chain links TRBV7-9 to TRBJ2-2, with D perhaps matching TRBD1 (6 bases). Germline assignment: CDR1 SEHNR and CDR2 FQNEAQ (reference sequence). There are 17 residues in the CDR3. CDR3 DNA: TGTGCCGGCAGCCCAAAGAGGACAGCTCTAAACACCGGGGAGCTGTTTTTT. It specifies CAGSPKRTALNTGELFF.

This clonotype was found many times. The chain recombines TRBV7-2 with TRBJ2-5; a possible D gene is TRBD1 (6 bases). Germline V gene sequence: CDR1 SGHTA, CDR2 FQGNSA. Between the trimmed V and J ends, which lost 3 bases and 7 bases, there was a span of 12 bases. The CDR3 consists of 13 residues. This CDR3 is CASSFGQGRTQYF. DNA of the CDR3: TGTGCCAGCAGCTTCGGTCAGGGGCGGACCCAGTACTTC. The variable domain in full, with the rest retrieved from reference TRBV7-2 and TRBJ2-5, is GAGVSQSPSNKVTEKGKDVELRCDPISGHTALYWYRQSLGQGLEFLIYFQGNSAPDKSGLPSDRFSAERTGGSVSTLTIQRTQQEDSAVYLCASSFGQGRTQYFGPGTRLLVL.

The chain couples TRBV27 to TRBJ2-7; D is ambiguous. This CDR3 is built from 11 residues. Germline loops: CDR1 MNHEY, CDR2 SMNVEV (reference sequence). V shed 4 bases and J shed 5 bases, with 6 bases lying between them. In DNA form, the CDR3 reads TGTGCCAGCAGTTCTTATAACGAGCAGTACTTC. Translating it yields CASSSYNEQYF.

At least ten counts were recorded for this clonotype. The gene calls are TRBV20-1 and TRBJ1-2, with D unresolved. V lost 3 bases and J lost 2, with 10 bases in between. The CDR3 is 13 residues long. The V gene's germline CDR1 is DFQATT and CDR2 SNEGSKA (reference sequence). The CDR3 here is CSASSDINYGYTF. The CDR3 nucleotides are TGCAGTGCTAGCTCTGACATAAACTATGGCTACACCTTC.

A remark on this clonotype: Sequence at one end of the junction differs from germline and may be a read error. V gene TRBV12-3 or TRBV12-4 combines with J gene TRBJ1-5, with 9 nucleotides matching TRBD1. The CDR3 loop spans 20 amino acids. The CDR3 is CASSQGPSGQGMYSNQPQHF. The CDR3 DNA reads TGCGCCAGCAGCCAAGGACCATCGGGACAGGGAATGTATAGCAATCAGCCCCAGCATTTT.

This clonotype occurred a few times. The rearrangement links TRBV7-9 to TRBJ2-7; D could derive from TRBD1 or TRBD2 (5 bases each). Germline assignment: CDR1 SEHNR and CDR2 FQNEAQ (reference sequence). There are 16 residues in the CDR3. The ends were cut back, 5 bases at V and 1 base at J, with 18 bases in the middle. The CDR3 DNA follows: TGTGCCAGCAGCCGTCCGGGGACGGTTGCTTCCTACGAGCAGTACTTC. It yields the protein CASSRPGTVASYEQYF.

In this sample, this clonotype turned up a few times. An end of the junction does not agree with germline; a read error may underlie this. This chain links TRBV10-2 with TRBJ2-7; perhaps TRBD2 as D (6 bases). The CDR3 has 15 amino acids. CDR1 WSHSY and CDR2 SAAADI come from the germline V gene. The CDR3 protein is CASSQRGTYRYEQYF. CDR3 DNA sequence: TGTGCCAGCAGCCAAAGAGGGACTTACCGCTACGAGCAGTACTTC.

This clonotype showed up many times. V and J are TRBV15 and TRBJ1-1; the match to TRBD1 covers 12 bases. This CDR3 spans 17 amino acids. With 3 bases clipped from V and 5 bases from J, the junction kept 10 bases outside the gene matches. Germline CDR1 and CDR2: LNHNV and YYDKDF (reference sequence). The CDR3 loop reads CATSRSIGTGGETEAFF. The DNA for the CDR3 is TGTGCCACCAGCAGGAGTATCGGGACAGGGGGCGAAACTGAAGCTTTCTTT.

As concerns this clonotype: A much bigger clone sits one base away, suggesting this may be a read error. The chain recombines TRBV20-1 with TRBJ2-2, with 14 bases matching TRBD2. The CDR3 contains 17 residues. Germline V CDR1 and CDR2: DFQATT, SNEGSKA (reference sequence). Trimming cost V 6 bases and J 4 bases; bases outside gene matches: 10. The CDR3 loop reads CSAAPVGTSGSTGELFF. The DNA for the CDR3 is TGCAGTGCAGCCCCGGTTGGGACTAGCGGGAGCACCGGGGAGCTGTTTTTT.

V and J are TRBV20-1 and TRBJ2-5, with 13 bases fitting TRBD2. The germline V gene has CDR1 DFQATT and CDR2 SNEGSKA (reference sequence). V was clipped by 7 bases and J by 2 bases; unmatched bases: 7. The CDR3 has 15 residues. CDR3 sequence (DNA): TGCAGTGTTCGGCCGGGACTAGCGGGGCAAGAGACCCAGTACTTC. Its protein is CSVRPGLAGQETQYF.

Comment on this clonotype: A junction end diverges from the germline sequence, so it may reflect a read error. CDR3 residues: CASSLDRGNPPLHF. The CDR3 nucleotides are TGTGCCAGCAGTTTAGACAGGGGTAATCCACCCCTCCACTTT. The rearrangement links TRBV12-3 or TRBV12-4 to TRBJ1-6; TRBD1 matches 7 bases. The CDR3 sequence is 14 residues long.

J is TRBJ2-5 and V is TRBV11-2; TRBD2 is a possible D gene (5 bases). This CDR3 region has 13 residues. V shed 6 bases and J shed 5 bases, with 13 bases lying between them. Germline V CDR1 and CDR2: SGHAT, FQNNGV. The CDR3 reads CASRQRGLETQYF. CDR3 in DNA: TGTGCCAGCAGGCAGCGAGGGTTGGAGACCCAGTACTTC.

This clonotype turned up a few times. The chain recombines TRBV15 with TRBJ2-5; TRBD2 might be the D (5 bases). V lost 0 bases and J 4 bases, leaving 12 bases between the germline ends. The CDR3 loop spans 15 amino acids. Per the germline V gene, CDR1 is LNHNV and CDR2 is YYDKDF (reference sequence). CDR3 loop: CATSRDLASRETQYF. For the CDR3, the DNA is TGTGCCACCAGCAGAGATTTAGCGAGCCGAGAGACCCAGTACTTC.

This chain uses TRBV29-1 with TRBJ2-6; D remains unclear. Trimming removed 8 bases at V and 0 bases at J, with 17 bases between. CDR1 is SQVTM and CDR2 is ANQGSEA in the germline V gene. The CDR3 runs to 16 residues. CDR3 amino acids: CSSEDGTISGANVLTF. For the CDR3, the DNA is TGCAGCAGTGAAGATGGTACAATCTCTGGGGCCAACGTCCTGACTTTC. Variable domain in full (rest from reference TRBV29-1 and TRBJ2-6): SAVISQKPSRDICQRGTSLTIQCQVDSQVTMMFWYRQQPGQSLTLIATANQGSEATYESGFVIDKFPISRPNLTFSTLTVSNMSPEDSSIYLCSSEDGTISGANVLTFGAGSRLTVL.

The rearrangement links TRBV20-1 to TRBJ2-2; no firm D call. Trimming cost V 0 bases and J 1 base, with 6 bases left between them. The germline gives CDR1 DFQATT, CDR2 SNEGSKA (reference sequence). The CDR3 contains 14 residues. This CDR3 reads CSARETENTGELFF. The CDR3 DNA reads as TGCAGTGCTAGAGAAACAGAGAACACCGGGGAGCTGTTTTTT.

This clonotype was detected a few times. The rearrangement links TRBV14 to TRBJ2-7, with D maybe TRBD2 (6 bases). V lost 4 bases and J lost 3, with 16 bases in between. Germline CDR1 and CDR2: SGHDN and FVKESK. The CDR3 sequence is 15 residues long. The CDR3 protein is CASSPDVHGGYEQYF. The CDR3 nucleotides are TGTGCCAGCAGCCCAGACGTCCACGGGGGCTACGAGCAGTACTTC.

Worth noting for this clonotype: A read error may be the cause here, since a much bigger clone is one base away. V is TRBV7-2 and J is TRBJ2-6, with 13 bases that match TRBD2. V trimming: 6 bases; J trimming: 2 bases; junction bases outside the gene matches: 4. The CDR3 has 17 amino acids. From germline, CDR1 is SGHTA and CDR2 FQGNSA. In DNA form, the CDR3 reads TGTGCCAGCAGACCTGGACTAGCGGGAGCTGGGGCCAACGTCCTGACTTTC. This sequence encodes CASRPGLAGAGANVLTF. Complete variable domain (other parts from reference TRBV7-2 and TRBJ2-6): GAGVSQSPSNKVTEKGKDVELRCDPISGHTALYWYRQSLGQGLEFLIYFQGNSAPDKSGLPSDRFSAERTGGSVSTLTIQRTQQEDSAVYLCASRPGLAGAGANVLTFGAGSRLTVL.

This chain joins TRBV20-1 and TRBJ2-5; 8 bases line up with TRBD2. In germline, CDR1 is DFQATT, CDR2 SNEGSKA (reference sequence). V gave up 0 bases and J gave up 2 bases; unmatched junction bases: 2. There are 14 residues in the CDR3. The CDR3 bases are TGCAGTGCTAGAGATTCGGGGGGGCAAGAGACCCAGTACTTC. This gives the protein CSARDSGGQETQYF.

As to this clonotype: Since a much larger clone is just one base distant, this may be a read error. The CDR3 spells CAGSETATAWEQYF. The DNA of the CDR3 is TGTGCCGGCAGTGAAACGGCGACCGCGTGGGAGCAGTACTTC. This chain links TRBV2 with TRBJ2-7, with unresolved D. Germline CDR1 SNHLY, CDR2 FYNNEI. The CDR3 spans 14 residues.

This clonotype came up many times. The chain employs TRBV7-8 and TRBJ2-5, with 9 bases aligning to TRBD2. The CDR3 runs to 15 residues. In germline, CDR1 is SGHVS, CDR2 FQNEAQ. Germline trimming cut 3 bases from V and 1 base from J; bases unmatched to any gene: 3. The CDR3 is CASSFWREGQETQYF. The CDR3 DNA sequence: TGTGCCAGCAGCTTCTGGCGGGAGGGCCAAGAGACCCAGTACTTC.

This clonotype came up a few times. This chain joins TRBV6-5 and TRBJ1-1, with unresolved D. Germline lookup yields CDR1 MNHEY and CDR2 SVGAGI. This CDR3 is built from 16 residues. Between the trimmed V and J ends, which lost 0 bases and 5 bases, there was a span of 16 bases. CDR3 bases: TGTGCCAGCAGTTACTCGGTGTATTCGGATGGTACTGAAGCTTTCTTT. It yields the protein CASSYSVYSDGTEAFF.

This clonotype was observed a single time. The chain has TRBV10-3 and TRBJ2-7, with 9 bases that match TRBD1. This CDR3 has 15 residues. V was pared by 3 bases and J by 3 bases, with 6 bases of the junction left unmatched. Germline loops: CDR1 ENHRY, CDR2 SYGVKD. In nucleotides, the CDR3 is TGTGCCATCAGTGAAGCGGGACAGGGTGTCTACGAGCAGTACTTC. Translation gives CAISEAGQGVYEQYF.

This clonotype was recorded many times. The gene calls are TRBV19 and TRBJ2-6; D unresolved. This CDR3 contains 15 residues. Germline CDR1 is LNHDA and CDR2 is SQIVND (reference sequence). Trimming shortened V by 3 bases and J by 2 bases, and 8 bases separated the two germline ends. The CDR3 nucleotides read TGTGCCAGTAGTATCCTACTTGCTGGGGCCAACGTCCTGACTTTC. This translates into CASSILLAGANVLTF.

This clonotype was recorded at least ten times. This chain joins TRBV12-3 or TRBV12-4 and TRBJ1-6; the match to TRBD1 covers 8 bases. V trimming: 1 base; J trimming: 9 bases; junction bases outside the gene matches: 2. The CDR3 is 14 amino acids. The CDR3 coding sequence is TGTGCCAGCAGTTTAGGGACAGGGCCTTCACCCCTCCACTTT. Its translation is CASSLGTGPSPLHF.

The chain links TRBV7-9 to TRBJ1-2; D is uncertain. The CDR3 has 13 residues. V shed 5 bases and J shed 4 bases, with 11 bases lying between them. CDR1 SEHNR and CDR2 FQNEAQ come from the germline V gene (reference sequence). The CDR3 region has the DNA TGTGCCAGCAGCGTAGACAATGTCTATGGCTACACCTTC. Encoded protein: CASSVDNVYGYTF.

The chain combines TRBV14 with TRBJ1-6, with D maybe TRBD1 (5 bases). This CDR3 has 15 residues. The germline V and J ends were trimmed by 2 bases and 9 bases, with 14 bases remaining between them. Germline V gene data show CDR1 as SGHDN and CDR2 as FVKESK. The CDR3 loop is CASSQLGGIGSPLHF. The CDR3 nucleotides are TGTGCCAGCAGCCAACTGGGGGGGATCGGTTCACCCCTCCACTTT.

This chain uses TRBV10-3 with TRBJ2-7; 9 bases fit TRBD1. Germline-derived CDR1 and CDR2 are ENHRY and SYGVKD. Trimming at V came to 10 bases and at J to 3 bases, leaving 13 bases not matched to a gene. The CDR3 totals 15 residues. The CDR3 is CATAGTGFVLYEQYF. CDR3 nucleotides: TGTGCCACCGCCGGGACAGGGTTCGTTCTCTACGAGCAGTACTTC.

This clonotype has at least ten counts. The chain carries TRBV11-2 and TRBJ2-7; perhaps TRBD2 as D (5 bases). The CDR3 totals 12 residues. From germline, CDR1 is SGHAT and CDR2 FQNNGV. The ends were cut back, 1 base at V and 6 bases at J, with 7 bases in the middle. The CDR3 nucleotides are TGTGCCAGCAGCTTAGGGGAGAGCGAGCAGTACTTC. Translating gives CASSLGESEQYF.